Each of the 2 T cell receptor beta chains below was sequenced from the same sample in a study of radiation and T cells in renal cell carcinoma (TCRdb year 2020). The time point label, as the study defines it: blood 2 weeks post-SBRT. This sample's treatment or condition label indicates: 15 Gy SBRT to primary tumor, nephrectomy 4 weeks later. The method was the immunoSEQ multiplex PCR assay. Held by TCRdb, this immuneACCESS table contains in-frame sequences only and omits some clones. Under half of the omission traces to an unresolved V gene where checked; the cause of the rest is unknown. For this sample there are 100,000 to 150,000 clones; over 75% appear just once. The top ten constitute 5% to 6.5% of the sample. The sequenced sample was blood, obtained from a patient whose treatment included radiotherapy and nephrectomy. The source is a man over 45 with renal cell carcinoma.

This chain connects TRBV4-1 to TRBJ1-1; D uncertain. Trimming removed 1 base at V and 3 bases at J, with 9 bases between. The CDR3 spans 14 residues. Germline CDR1 reads MGHRA; CDR2 reads YSYEKL. The CDR3 spells CASSQGRLDTEAFF. The CDR3 DNA follows: TGCGCCAGCAGCCAAGGTCGGCTGGACACTGAAGCTTTCTTT.

V and J are TRBV5-1 and TRBJ2-2; possible D gene TRBD1, 6 bases. The CDR3 consists of 16 residues. Germline CDR1 SGHRS, CDR2 YFSETQ. Trimming took off 0 bases at V and 0 bases at J, with 9 bases between the two ends. CDR3 nucleotides: TGCGCCAGCAGCTTGGAGACAGGATCGAACACCGGGGAGCTGTTTTTT. As protein: CASSLETGSNTGELFF.